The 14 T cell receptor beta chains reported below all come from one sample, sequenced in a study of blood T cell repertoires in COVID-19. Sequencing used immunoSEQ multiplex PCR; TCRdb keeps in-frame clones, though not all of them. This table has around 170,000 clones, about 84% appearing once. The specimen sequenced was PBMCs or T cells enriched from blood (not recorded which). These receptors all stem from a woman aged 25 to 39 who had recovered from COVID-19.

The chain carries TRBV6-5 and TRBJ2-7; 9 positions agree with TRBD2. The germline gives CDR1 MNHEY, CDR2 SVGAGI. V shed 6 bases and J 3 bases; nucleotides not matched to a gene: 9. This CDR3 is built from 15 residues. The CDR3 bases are TGTGCCAGCAGAAGCCGCCTAGCGGGGTTCTACGAGCAGTACTTC. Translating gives CASRSRLAGFYEQYF.

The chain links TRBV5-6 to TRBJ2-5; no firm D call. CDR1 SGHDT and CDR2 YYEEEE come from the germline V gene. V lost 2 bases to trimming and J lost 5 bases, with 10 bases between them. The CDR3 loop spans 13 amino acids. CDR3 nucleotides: TGTGCCAGCAGCTTAGAAGCGTTCGAGACCCAGTACTTC. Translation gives CASSLEAFETQYF.

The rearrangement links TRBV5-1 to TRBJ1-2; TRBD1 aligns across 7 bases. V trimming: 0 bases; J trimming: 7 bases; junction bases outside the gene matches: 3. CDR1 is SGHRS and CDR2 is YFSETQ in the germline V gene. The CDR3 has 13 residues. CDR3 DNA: TGCGCCAGCAGCTTGGGTCCAGGGGGTGGCTACACCTTC. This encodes CASSLGPGGGYTF.

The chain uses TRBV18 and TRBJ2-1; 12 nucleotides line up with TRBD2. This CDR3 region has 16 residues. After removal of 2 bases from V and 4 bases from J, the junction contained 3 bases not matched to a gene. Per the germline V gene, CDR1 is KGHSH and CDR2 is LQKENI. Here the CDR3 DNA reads TGTGCCAGCTCACCATTTACTAGCGGGAGGTACAATGAGCAGTTCTTC. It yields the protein CASSPFTSGRYNEQFF.

The CDR3 loop reads CASSFQGIISYNEQFF. CDR3 DNA sequence: TGTGCCAGCAGTTTCCAGGGTATTATTTCCTACAATGAGCAGTTCTTC. The V and J genes are TRBV27 and TRBJ2-1, with D tentatively TRBD1 (5 bases). Germline loops: CDR1 MNHEY, CDR2 SMNVEV (reference sequence). This CDR3 has 16 amino acids. Trimming cost V 3 bases and J 1 base, with 13 bases left between them.

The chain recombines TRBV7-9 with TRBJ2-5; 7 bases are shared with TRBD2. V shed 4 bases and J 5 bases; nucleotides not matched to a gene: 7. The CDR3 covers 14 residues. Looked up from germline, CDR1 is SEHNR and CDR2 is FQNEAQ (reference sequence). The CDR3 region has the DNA TGTGCCAGCAGCTCCAACTGGGAGGGGGAGACCCAGTACTTC. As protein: CASSSNWEGETQYF. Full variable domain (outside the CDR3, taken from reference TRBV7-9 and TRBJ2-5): DTGVSQNPRHKITKRGQNVTFRCDPISEHNRLYWYRQTLGQGPEFLTYFQNEAQLEKSRLLSDRFSAERPKGSFSTLEIQRTEQGDSAMYLCASSSNWEGETQYFGPGTRLLVL.

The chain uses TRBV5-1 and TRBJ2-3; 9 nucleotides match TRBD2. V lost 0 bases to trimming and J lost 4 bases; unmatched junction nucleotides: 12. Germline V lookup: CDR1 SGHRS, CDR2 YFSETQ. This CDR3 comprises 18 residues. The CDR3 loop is CASSLGLGTSKVSDTQYF. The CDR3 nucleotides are TGCGCCAGCAGCTTGGGGCTTGGGACTAGCAAAGTATCAGATACGCAGTATTTT. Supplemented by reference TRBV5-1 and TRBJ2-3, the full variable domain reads KAGVTQTPRYLIKTRGQQVTLSCSPISGHRSVSWYQQTPGQGLQFLFEYFSETQRNKGNFPGRFSGRQFSNSRSEMNVSTLELGDSALYLCASSLGLGTSKVSDTQYFGPGTRLTVL.

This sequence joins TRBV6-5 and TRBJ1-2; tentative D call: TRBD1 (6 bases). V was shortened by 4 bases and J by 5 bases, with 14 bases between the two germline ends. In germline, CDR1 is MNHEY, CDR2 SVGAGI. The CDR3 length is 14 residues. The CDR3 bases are TGTGCCAGCAGTTCTCAGGGGATCGGGTATGGCTACACCTTC. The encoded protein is CASSSQGIGYGYTF.

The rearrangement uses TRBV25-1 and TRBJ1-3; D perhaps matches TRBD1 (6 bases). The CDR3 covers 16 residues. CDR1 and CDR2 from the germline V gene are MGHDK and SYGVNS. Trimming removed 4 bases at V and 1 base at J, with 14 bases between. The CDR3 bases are TGTGCCAGCAGTGGGAGTGCTGGACAGTCTGGAAACACCATATATTTT. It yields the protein CASSGSAGQSGNTIYF.

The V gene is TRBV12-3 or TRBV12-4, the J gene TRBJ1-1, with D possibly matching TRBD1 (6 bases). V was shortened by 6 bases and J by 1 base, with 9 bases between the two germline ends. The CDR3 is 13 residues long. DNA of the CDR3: TGTGCCAGCAGCCCGACAGGGAACACTGAAGCTTTCTTT. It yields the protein CASSPTGNTEAFF.

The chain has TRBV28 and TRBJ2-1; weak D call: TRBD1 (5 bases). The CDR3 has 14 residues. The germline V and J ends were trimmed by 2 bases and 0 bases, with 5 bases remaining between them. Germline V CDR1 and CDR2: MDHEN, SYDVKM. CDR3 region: CASSLDSSYNEQFF. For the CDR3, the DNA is TGTGCCAGCAGTTTAGACAGCTCCTACAATGAGCAGTTCTTC.

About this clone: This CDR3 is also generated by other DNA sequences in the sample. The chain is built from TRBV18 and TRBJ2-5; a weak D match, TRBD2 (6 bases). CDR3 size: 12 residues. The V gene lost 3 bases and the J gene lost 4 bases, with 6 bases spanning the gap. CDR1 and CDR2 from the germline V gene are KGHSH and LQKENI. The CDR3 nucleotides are TGTGCCAGCTCACCGGGGGGAGAGACCCAGTACTTC. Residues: CASSPGGETQYF.

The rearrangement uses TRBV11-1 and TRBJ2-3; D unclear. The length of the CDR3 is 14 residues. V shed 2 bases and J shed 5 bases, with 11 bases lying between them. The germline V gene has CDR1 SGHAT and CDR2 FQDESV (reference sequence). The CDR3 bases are TGTGCCAGCAGCTTAACTCAGGCAATAGATACGCAGTATTTT. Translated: CASSLTQAIDTQYF.

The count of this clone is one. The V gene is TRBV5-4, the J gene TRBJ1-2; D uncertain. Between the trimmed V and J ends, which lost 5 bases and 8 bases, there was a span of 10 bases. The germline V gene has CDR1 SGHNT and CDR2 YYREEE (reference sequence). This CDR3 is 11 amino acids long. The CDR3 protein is CASSREQGYTF. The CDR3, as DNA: TGTGCCAGCAGTAGGGAGCAGGGCTACACCTTC.